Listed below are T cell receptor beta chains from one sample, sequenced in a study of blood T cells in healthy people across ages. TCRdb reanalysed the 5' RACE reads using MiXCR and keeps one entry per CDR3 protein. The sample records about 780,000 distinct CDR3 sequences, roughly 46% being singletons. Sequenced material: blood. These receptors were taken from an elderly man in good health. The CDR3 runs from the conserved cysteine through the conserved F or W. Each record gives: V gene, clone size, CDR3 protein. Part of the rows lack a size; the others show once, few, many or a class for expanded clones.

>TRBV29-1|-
CSATTGGAYEQYF
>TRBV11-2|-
CASSSRGLAGGNNEQFF
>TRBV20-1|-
CSASGAGRSTDTQYF
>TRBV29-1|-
CSVEDHDRYYEQYF
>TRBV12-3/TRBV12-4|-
CASNPREGQREQFF
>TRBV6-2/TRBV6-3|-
CASSLGRTAQETQYF
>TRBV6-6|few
CASSYYGTSGRAAFF
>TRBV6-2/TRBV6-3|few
CASKTSRQDYEQYF
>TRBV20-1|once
CSARDDRGHGYTF
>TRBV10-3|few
CAIGGLAGGEQYF
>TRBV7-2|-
CASAPIGDTQYF
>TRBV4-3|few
CASSQDWREAYNEQFF
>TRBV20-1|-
CSARDTGSGQETQYF
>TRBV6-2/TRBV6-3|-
CASSRRTSGHNEQYF
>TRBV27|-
CASSLSRLAGGVVREQYF
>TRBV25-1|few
CASSGLSSYNEQFF
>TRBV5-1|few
CASSLSTSAETQYF
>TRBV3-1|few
CASSQGEGFNEQYF
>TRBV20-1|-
CTAGSFTDTQYF
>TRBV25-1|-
CASSEWDRLPYEQYF
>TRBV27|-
CASSFSSRGASSYEQYF
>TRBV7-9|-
CACFRRESGQFF
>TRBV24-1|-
CATDDIGDPAYEQYF
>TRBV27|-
CASSPQRGPNEQYF
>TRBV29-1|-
CSVESGGNPYEQYF